The clone carrying this TCR beta chain was found a few times. Germline trimming cut 2 bases from V and 6 bases from J; bases unmatched to any gene: 1. Germline V gives CDR1 ENHRY, CDR2 SYGVKD. The CDR3 sequence is 12 residues long. This specimen belongs to a study of blood T cell repertoires in COVID-19. The protocol was immunoSEQ multiplex PCR, while the TCRdb copy is restricted to in-frame clones and leaves out a portion. The data contain approximately 210,000 clones, about 88% of them singletons. The TCR was taken from a woman aged 40 to 49 who had recovered from COVID-19. The chain employs TRBV10-3 and TRBJ2-7; 7 bases are a match to TRBD1. Input material: peripheral blood. The CDR3 sequence: CAISERQGEQYF. The CDR3 nucleotides are TGTGCCATCAGTGAGAGACAGGGCGAGCAGTACTTC.